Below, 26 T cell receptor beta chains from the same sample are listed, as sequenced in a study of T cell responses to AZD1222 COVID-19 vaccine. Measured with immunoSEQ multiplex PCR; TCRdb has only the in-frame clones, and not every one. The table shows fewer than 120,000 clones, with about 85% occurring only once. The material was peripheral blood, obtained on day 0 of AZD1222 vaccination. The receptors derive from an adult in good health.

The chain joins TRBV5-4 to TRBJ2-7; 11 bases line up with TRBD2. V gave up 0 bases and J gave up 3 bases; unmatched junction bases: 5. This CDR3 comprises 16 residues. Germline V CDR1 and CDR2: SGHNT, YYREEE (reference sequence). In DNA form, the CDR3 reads TGTGCCAGCAGCTTGGGGGACGGACTAGCGGGCTACGAGCAGTACTTC. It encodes CASSLGDGLAGYEQYF.

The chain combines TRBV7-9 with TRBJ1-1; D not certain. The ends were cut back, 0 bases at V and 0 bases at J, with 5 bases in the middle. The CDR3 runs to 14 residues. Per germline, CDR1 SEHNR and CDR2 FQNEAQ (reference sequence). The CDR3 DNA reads TGTGCCAGCAGCTTAGCCCCGGTGAACACTGAAGCTTTCTTT. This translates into CASSLAPVNTEAFF. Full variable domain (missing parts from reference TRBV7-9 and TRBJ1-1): DTGVSQNPRHKITKRGQNVTFRCDPISEHNRLYWYRQTLGQGPEFLTYFQNEAQLEKSRLLSDRFSAERPKGSFSTLEIQRTEQGDSAMYLCASSLAPVNTEAFFGQGTRLTVV.

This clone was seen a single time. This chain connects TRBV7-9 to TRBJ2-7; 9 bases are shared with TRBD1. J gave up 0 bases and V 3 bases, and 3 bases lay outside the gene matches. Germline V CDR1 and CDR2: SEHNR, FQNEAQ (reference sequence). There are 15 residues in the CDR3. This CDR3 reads CASSLGTGRSYEQYF. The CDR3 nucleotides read TGTGCCAGCAGCTTGGGGACAGGGCGCTCCTACGAGCAGTACTTC.

The DNA for the CDR3 is TGCGCCAGCAGCCGCCCTGGAGACTATGGCTACACCTTC. It is translated as CASSRPGDYGYTF. The gene calls are TRBV4-1 and TRBJ1-2; no clear D gene. The ends were cut back, 4 bases at V and 3 bases at J, with 9 bases in the middle. This CDR3 is 13 amino acids long. Germline CDR1 reads MGHRA; CDR2 reads YSYEKL.

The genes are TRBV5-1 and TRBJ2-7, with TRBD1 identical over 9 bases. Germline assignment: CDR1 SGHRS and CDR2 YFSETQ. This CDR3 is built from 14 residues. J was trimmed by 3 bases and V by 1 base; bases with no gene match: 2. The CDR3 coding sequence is TGCGCCAGCAGCTTGTCGGACAGGGGCTACGAGCAGTACTTC. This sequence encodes CASSLSDRGYEQYF.

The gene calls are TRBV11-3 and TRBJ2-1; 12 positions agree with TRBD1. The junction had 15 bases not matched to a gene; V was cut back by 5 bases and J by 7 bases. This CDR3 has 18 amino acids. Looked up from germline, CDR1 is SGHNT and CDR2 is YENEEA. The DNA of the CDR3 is TGTGCCAGCAGCGTCGGGACAGGGGGCCTCACCGGCCCTAATGAGCAGTTCTTC. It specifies CASSVGTGGLTGPNEQFF. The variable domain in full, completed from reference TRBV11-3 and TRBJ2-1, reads EAGVVQSPRYKIIEKKQPVAFWCNPISGHNTLYWYLQNLGQGPELLIRYENEEAVDDSQLPKDRFSAERLKGVDSTLKIQPAELGDSAVYLCASSVGTGGLTGPNEQFFGPGTRLTVL.

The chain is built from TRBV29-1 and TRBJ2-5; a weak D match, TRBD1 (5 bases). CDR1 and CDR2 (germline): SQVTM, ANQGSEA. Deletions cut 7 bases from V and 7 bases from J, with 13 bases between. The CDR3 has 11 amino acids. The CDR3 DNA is TGCAGCGAGTCAACTCAGGGGACCCAGTACTTC. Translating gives CSESTQGTQYF.

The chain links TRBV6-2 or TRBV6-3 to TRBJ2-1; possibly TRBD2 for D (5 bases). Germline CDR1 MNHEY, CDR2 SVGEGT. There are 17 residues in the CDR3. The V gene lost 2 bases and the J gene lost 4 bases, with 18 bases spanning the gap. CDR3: CASSYSVGILQYNEQFF. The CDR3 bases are TGTGCCAGCAGTTACAGTGTCGGGATTCTCCAGTACAATGAGCAGTTCTTC.

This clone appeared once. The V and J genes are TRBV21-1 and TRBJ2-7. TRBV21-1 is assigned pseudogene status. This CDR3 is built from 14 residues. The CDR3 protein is CASSKRPQFYEQYF. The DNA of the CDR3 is TGTGCCAGCAGCAAAAGGCCCCAATTCTACGAGCAGTACTTC.

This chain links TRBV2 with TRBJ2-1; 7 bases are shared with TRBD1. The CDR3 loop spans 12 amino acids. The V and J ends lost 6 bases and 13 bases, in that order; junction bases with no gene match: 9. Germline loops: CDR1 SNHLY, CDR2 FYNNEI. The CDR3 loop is CASSGTANLQFF. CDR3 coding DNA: TGTGCCAGCAGCGGGACAGCTAACCTACAGTTCTTC.

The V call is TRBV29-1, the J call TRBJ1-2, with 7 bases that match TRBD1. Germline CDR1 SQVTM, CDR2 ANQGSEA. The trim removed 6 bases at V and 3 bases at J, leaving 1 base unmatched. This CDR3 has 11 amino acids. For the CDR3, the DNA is TGCAGCGTCGGACAGGACTATGGCTACACCTTC. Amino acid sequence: CSVGQDYGYTF.

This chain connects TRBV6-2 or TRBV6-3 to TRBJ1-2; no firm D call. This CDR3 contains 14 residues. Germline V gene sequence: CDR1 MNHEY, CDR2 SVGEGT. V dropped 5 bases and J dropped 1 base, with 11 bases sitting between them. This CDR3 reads CASSPILGNYGYTF. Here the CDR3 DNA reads TGTGCCAGCAGTCCAATACTTGGTAACTATGGCTACACCTTC.

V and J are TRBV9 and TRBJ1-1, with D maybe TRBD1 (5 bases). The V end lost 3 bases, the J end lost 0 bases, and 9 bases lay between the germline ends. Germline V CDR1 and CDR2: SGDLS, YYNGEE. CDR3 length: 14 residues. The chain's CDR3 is CASSGTLMNTEAFF. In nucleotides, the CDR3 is TGTGCCAGCAGCGGGACACTTATGAACACTGAAGCTTTCTTT.

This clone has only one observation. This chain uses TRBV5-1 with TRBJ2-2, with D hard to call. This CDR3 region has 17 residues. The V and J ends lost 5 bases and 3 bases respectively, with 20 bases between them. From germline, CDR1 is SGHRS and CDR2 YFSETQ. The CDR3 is CASSHPEGLWDTGELFF. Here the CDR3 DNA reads TGCGCCAGCAGTCACCCGGAAGGGCTCTGGGACACCGGGGAGCTGTTTTTT.

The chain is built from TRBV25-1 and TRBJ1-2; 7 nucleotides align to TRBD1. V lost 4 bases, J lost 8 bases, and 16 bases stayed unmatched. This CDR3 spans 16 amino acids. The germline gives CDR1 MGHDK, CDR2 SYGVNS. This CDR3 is CASSGRTGGGIGGYTF. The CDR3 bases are TGTGCCAGCAGTGGGCGGACAGGAGGGGGAATAGGCGGCTACACCTTC.

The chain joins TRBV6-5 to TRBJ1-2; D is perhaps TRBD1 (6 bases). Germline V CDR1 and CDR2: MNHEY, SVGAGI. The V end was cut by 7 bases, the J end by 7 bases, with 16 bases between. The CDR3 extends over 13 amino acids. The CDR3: CASTQEAGAGYTF. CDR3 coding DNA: TGTGCCAGCACCCAAGAGGCAGGGGCTGGCTACACCTTC.

This CDR3 is CATSRDSVYEQYF. CDR3 coding DNA: TGTGCCACCAGCCGGGACAGCGTCTACGAGCAGTACTTC. The gene calls are TRBV24-1 and TRBJ2-7, with 7 positions matching TRBD1. The germline V gene encodes CDR1 KGHDR and CDR2 SFDVKD. This CDR3 comprises 13 residues. The ends lost 7 bases at V and 3 bases at J; junction bases unmatched: 5.

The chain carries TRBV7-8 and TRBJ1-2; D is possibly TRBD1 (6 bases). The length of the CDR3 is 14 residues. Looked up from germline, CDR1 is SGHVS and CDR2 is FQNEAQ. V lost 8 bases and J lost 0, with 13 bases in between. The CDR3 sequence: CASAGRGTNYGYTF. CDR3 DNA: TGTGCCAGCGCGGGGAGGGGGACTAACTATGGCTACACCTTC.

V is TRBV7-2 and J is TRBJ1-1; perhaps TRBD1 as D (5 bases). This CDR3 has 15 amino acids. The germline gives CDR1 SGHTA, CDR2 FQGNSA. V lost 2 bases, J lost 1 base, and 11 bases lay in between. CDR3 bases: TGTGCCAGCAGCTTATCTTCGGGACGGAACACTGAAGCTTTCTTT. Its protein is CASSLSSGRNTEAFF.

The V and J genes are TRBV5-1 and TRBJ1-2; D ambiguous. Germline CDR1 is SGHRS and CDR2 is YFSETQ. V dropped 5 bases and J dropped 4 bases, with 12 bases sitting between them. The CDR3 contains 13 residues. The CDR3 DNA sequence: TGCGCCAGCAGTAAGGACGGAGGCTATGGCTACACCTTC. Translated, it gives CASSKDGGYGYTF.

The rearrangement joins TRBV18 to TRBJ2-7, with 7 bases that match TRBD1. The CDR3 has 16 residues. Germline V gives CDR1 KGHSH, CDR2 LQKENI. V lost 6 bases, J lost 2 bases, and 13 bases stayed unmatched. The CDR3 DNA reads TGTGCCAGCTCGGGGCCAGAAGGCCAGGGGGCCTACGAGCAGTACTTC. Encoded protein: CASSGPEGQGAYEQYF.

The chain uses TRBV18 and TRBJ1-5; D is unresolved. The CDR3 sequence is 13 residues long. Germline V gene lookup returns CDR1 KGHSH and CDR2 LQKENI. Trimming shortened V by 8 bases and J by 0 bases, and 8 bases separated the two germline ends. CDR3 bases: TGTGCCAGCCGACGAGATAGCAATCAGCCCCAGCATTTT. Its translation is CASRRDSNQPQHF. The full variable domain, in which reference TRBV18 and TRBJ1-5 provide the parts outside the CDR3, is NAGVMQNPRHLVRRRGQEARLRCSPMKGHSHVYWYRQLPEEGLKFMVYLQKENIIDESGMPKERFSAEFPKEGPSILRIQQVVRGDSAAYFCASRRDSNQPQHFGDGTRLSIL.

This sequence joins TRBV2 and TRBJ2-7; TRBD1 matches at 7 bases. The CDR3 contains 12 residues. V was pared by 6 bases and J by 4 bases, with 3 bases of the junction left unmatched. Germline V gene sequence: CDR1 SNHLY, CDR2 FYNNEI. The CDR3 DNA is TGTGCCAGCAGAGAACAGGGGTACGAGCAGTACTTC. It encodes CASREQGYEQYF.

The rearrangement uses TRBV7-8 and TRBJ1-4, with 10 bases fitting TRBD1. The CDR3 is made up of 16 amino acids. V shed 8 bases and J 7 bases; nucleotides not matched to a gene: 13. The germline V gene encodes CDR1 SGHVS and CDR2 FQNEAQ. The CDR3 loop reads CASGTGTGAVGEKLFF. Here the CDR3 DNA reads TGTGCCAGCGGCACCGGGACAGGGGCGGTGGGTGAAAAACTGTTTTTT.

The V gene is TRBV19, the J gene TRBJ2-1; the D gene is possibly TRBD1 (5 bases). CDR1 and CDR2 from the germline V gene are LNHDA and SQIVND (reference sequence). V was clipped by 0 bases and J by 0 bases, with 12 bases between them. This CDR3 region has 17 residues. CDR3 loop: CASSIDSGAGSYNEQFF. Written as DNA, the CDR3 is TGTGCCAGTAGTATAGATAGTGGGGCTGGCTCCTACAATGAGCAGTTCTTC.

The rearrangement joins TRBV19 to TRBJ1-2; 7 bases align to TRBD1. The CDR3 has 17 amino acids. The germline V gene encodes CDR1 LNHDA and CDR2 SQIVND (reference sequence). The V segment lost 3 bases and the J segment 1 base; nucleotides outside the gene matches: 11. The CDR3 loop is CASSMGDRSHNNYGYTF. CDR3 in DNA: TGTGCCAGTAGTATGGGGGACAGAAGCCACAATAACTATGGCTACACCTTC. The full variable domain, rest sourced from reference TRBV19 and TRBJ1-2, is DGGITQSPKYLFRKEGQNVTLSCEQNLNHDAMYWYRQDPGQGLRLIYYSQIVNDFQKGDIAEGYSVSREKKESFPLTVTSAQKNPTAFYLCASSMGDRSHNNYGYTFGSGTRLTVV.